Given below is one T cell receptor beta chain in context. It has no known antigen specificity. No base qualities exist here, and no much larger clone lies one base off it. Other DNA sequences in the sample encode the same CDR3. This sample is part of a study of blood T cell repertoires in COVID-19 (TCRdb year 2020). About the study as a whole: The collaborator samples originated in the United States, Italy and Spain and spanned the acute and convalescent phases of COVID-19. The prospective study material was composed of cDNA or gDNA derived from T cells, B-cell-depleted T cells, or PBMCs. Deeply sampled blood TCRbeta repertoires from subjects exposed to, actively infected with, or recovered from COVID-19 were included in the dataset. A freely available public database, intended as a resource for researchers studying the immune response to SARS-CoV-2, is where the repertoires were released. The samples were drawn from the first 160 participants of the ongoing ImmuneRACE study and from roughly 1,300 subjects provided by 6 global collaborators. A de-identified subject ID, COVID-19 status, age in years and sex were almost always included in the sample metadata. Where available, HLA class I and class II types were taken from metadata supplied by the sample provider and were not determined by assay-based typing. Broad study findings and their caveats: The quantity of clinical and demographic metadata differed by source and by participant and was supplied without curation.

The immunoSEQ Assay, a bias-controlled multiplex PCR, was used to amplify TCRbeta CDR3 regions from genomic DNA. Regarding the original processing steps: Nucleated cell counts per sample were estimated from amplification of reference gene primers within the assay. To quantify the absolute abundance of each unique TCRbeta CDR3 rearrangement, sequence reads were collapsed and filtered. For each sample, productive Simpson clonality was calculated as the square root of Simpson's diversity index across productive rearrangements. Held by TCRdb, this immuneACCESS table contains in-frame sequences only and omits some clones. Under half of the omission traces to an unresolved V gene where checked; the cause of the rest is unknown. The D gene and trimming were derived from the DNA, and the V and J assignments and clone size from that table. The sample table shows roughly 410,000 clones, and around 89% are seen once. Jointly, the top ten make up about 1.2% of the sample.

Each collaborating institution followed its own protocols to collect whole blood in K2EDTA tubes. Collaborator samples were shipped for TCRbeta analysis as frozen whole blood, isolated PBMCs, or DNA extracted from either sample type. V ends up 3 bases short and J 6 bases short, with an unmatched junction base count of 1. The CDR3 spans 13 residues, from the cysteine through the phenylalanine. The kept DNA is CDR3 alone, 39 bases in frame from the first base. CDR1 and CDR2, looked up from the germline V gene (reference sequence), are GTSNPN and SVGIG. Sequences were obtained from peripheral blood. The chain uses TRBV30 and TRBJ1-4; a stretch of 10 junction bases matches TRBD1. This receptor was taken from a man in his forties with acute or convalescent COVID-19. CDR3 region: CAWSGTGDEKLFF. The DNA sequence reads TGTGCCTGGAGCGGGACAGGGGATGAAAAACTGTTTTTT.